This TCR beta chain was found in a study of blood T cell repertoires in COVID-19 (TCRdb year 2020). Regarding the complete study: The collaborator samples originated in the United States, Italy and Spain and spanned the acute and convalescent phases of COVID-19. The sample metadata nearly always contained a de-identified subject ID, COVID-19 status, age in years and sex. Deeply sampled blood TCRbeta repertoires from subjects exposed to, actively infected with, or recovered from COVID-19 were included in the dataset. The material from the prospective study consisted of cDNA or gDNA derived from T cells, B-cell-depleted T cells, or PBMCs. A freely available public database, intended as a resource for researchers studying the immune response to SARS-CoV-2, is where the repertoires were released. Samples came from the ongoing ImmuneRACE study (first 160 participants) plus 1,254 subjects from 6 global collaborators. Where available, HLA class I and class II types were taken from metadata supplied by the sample provider and were not determined by assay-based typing. Study-level results and caveats: How much clinical and demographic metadata was included differed by source and by participant, and the metadata was provided uncurated.

Spanning cysteine to phenylalanine, the CDR3 consists of 13 amino acids. CDR3 DNA only is kept here, 39 bases in frame from base 1. CDR1 LNHDA and CDR2 SQIVND were looked up in the germline V gene (reference sequence). For this chain, trimming is 3 bases at the V end and 5 bases at the J end, and the number of junction bases without a gene match is 3. Note on this clone: Its antigen is currently not known. Base qualities are not at hand, and no much larger clone is one base apart.

TCRbeta CDR3 regions were amplified from genomic DNA by means of the immunoSEQ Assay, a bias-controlled multiplex PCR. The authors' analysis ran thus. Nucleated cell counts per sample were estimated from amplification of reference gene primers within the assay. To quantify the absolute abundance of each unique TCRbeta CDR3 rearrangement, sequence reads were collapsed and filtered. For each sample, productive Simpson clonality was calculated by taking the square root of Simpson's diversity index across productive rearrangements. Held by TCRdb, this immuneACCESS table contains in-frame sequences only and omits some clones. Under half of the omission traces to an unresolved V gene where checked; the cause of the rest is unknown. That table is the source of V, J and clone size, and D and trimming were worked out from the DNA. The table for this sample lists some 55,000 clones; approximately 90% of them were counted only once. The biggest ten clones account for over 3% of the sample.

Whole blood was collected in K2EDTA tubes by collaborating institutions according to the institutions' own protocols. Collaborator samples were shipped for TCRbeta analysis as frozen whole blood, isolated PBMCs, or DNA extracted from either sample type. This sequence originates from a human donor in a cohort sampled during active COVID-19. The sample was peripheral blood. The V and J genes are TRBV19 and TRBJ2-5; the central 7 bases match TRBD1. The CDR3 here reads CASSIQGVETQYF. The DNA sequence is TGTGCCAGTAGTATCCAGGGGGTCGAGACCCAGTACTTC.